The rows below give T cell receptor beta chains drawn from one sample of a study of blood T cell repertoires in COVID-19. The repertoire was sequenced with immunoSEQ multiplex PCR; TCRdb's copy has only in-frame clones and lacks some. Among roughly 200,000 clones listed, about 88% were seen once. The specimen was peripheral blood. The receptors shown here come from a man aged 55 to 69 with acute or convalescent COVID-19. CDR3s include the opening cysteine and the closing phenylalanine or tryptophan. The D gene is left open where the match is weak. The size of a clone is reported for some rows only, either as once, few or many, or as a class for expanded clones.

D	V	size	J	DNA	CDR3
TRBD1	TRBV6-1	.	TRBJ1-4	TGTGCCAGCAGTGAACTGGGACAGGGAACTGGCCAACTGTTTTTT	CASSELGQGTGQLFF
.	TRBV12-3/TRBV12-4	few	TRBJ1-2	TGTGCCAGCAGTCTAGGCCTTCAGGGCTACACCTTC	CASSLGLQGYTF
.	TRBV7-9	.	TRBJ2-5	TGTGCCAGCAGCAAGAACGGACAGAAAGAGACCCAGTACTTC	CASSKNGQKETQYF
TRBD1	TRBV28	.	TRBJ1-4	TGTGCCGGCGGGACAGGGGCCCGTGGTGAAAAACTGTTTTTT	CAGGTGARGEKLFF
TRBD2	TRBV27	.	TRBJ2-2	TGTGCCAGCAGTCCCAGACCTAGCGGGGGGTCGGGCGGGGAGCTGTTTTTT	CASSPRPSGGSGGELFF
TRBD1	TRBV11-2	.	TRBJ1-2	TGTGCCAGCAGCTTAAATAGGGGACAGGGACGGTATGGCTACACCTTC	CASSLNRGQGRYGYTF
.	TRBV5-1	once	TRBJ1-2	TGCGCCAGCGGCCCCCAACAGGGTAACTATGGCTACACCTTC	CASGPQQGNYGYTF
TRBD1	TRBV3-1/TRBV3-2	.	TRBJ1-5	TGTGCCAGCAGCCTACAGGGGGCTGGCAATCAGCCCCAGCATTTT	CASSLQGAGNQPQHF
.	TRBV3-1/TRBV3-2	.	TRBJ1-5	TGTGCCAGCAGCCAAGACAGTTATAGCAATCAGCCCCAGCATTTT	CASSQDSYSNQPQHF
TRBD2	TRBV30	.	TRBJ2-7	TGTGCCTGGACCCCGGGGGGGCGAAGCGAGCAGTACTTC	CAWTPGGRSEQYF
.	TRBV5-4	.	TRBJ2-7	TGTGCCAGCAGCTTGGGCCCCCCTGGGGGGTTGCCCTACGAGCAGTACTTC	CASSLGPPGGLPYEQYF
.	TRBV6-5	.	TRBJ2-5	TGTGCCAGCAGGGACACCGGAGAGACCCAGTACTTC	CASRDTGETQYF
.	TRBV5-8	.	TRBJ2-5	TGTGCCAGCAGCTTGATCAGGGTCCAAGAGACCCAGTACTTC	CASSLIRVQETQYF
.	TRBV12-5	.	TRBJ1-1	TGTGCTAGTGCCCCGGGTCCGGGCACTGAAGCTTTCTTT	CASAPGPGTEAFF
TRBD1	TRBV29-1	.	TRBJ2-1	TGCAGCGTTCCACCGGGACAGGGGGCACGGAGGGAGCAGTTCTTC	CSVPPGQGARREQFF
.	TRBV5-1	.	TRBJ1-5	TGCGCCAGCAGCTTTCCCAGGGGTGGGATTCAGCCCCAGCATTTT	CASSFPRGGIQPQHF
.	TRBV2	.	TRBJ2-3	TGTGCCAGCCGCGCGGAAGGCTTCCGCACAGATACGCAGTATTTT	CASRAEGFRTDTQYF
TRBD1	TRBV3-1/TRBV3-2	.	TRBJ1-3	TGTGCCAGCAGCCCCGGGACAGGCCGGATTCAATCTGGAAACACCATATATTTT	CASSPGTGRIQSGNTIYF
.	TRBV11-2	.	TRBJ2-3	TGTGCCAGCAGCCTAGGGGCAGGGGTTAGCACAGATACGCAGTATTTT	CASSLGAGVSTDTQYF
.	TRBV28	.	TRBJ2-4	TGTGCCAGCAGTCCCTATCCCCGGGGGGCCAAAAACATTCAGTACTTC	CASSPYPRGAKNIQYF
TRBD1	TRBV7-2	once	TRBJ2-3	TGTGCCAGCAGCCAACAGGGGGGTGTTACGCAGTATTTT	CASSQQGGVTQYF
.	TRBV7-3	.	TRBJ2-1	TGTGCCAGCGGCGGGACCGCAAATGAGCAGTTCTTC	CASGGTANEQFF
TRBD1	TRBV6-5	.	TRBJ2-7	TGTGCCATCTCCAAGCCGGACAGGAGCTACGAGCAGTACTTC	CAISKPDRSYEQYF
.	TRBV3-1/TRBV3-2	few	TRBJ1-5	TGTGCCAGCAGCCAAGGGGGCGGGGGCCGGGGCAATCAGCCCCAGCATTTT	CASSQGGGGRGNQPQHF
.	TRBV6-5	few	TRBJ1-5	TGTGCCAGCAGTTACTCTGGCCAGCCCCAGCATTTT	CASSYSGQPQHF
TRBD1	TRBV5-1	.	TRBJ2-1	TGCGCCAGCAGCTCCGCGACAGGGGGCTTAGGTGAGCAGTTCTTC	CASSSATGGLGEQFF
TRBD1	TRBV29-1	.	TRBJ1-2	TGCAGCGTTGAGAAACCGGGACAGATTAACTATGGCTACACCTTC	CSVEKPGQINYGYTF
.	TRBV30	.	TRBJ2-2	TGTGCCTGGGCAGGGGGGTTGAACACCGGGGAGCTGTTTTTT	CAWAGGLNTGELFF
.	TRBV7-8	.	TRBJ2-1	TGTGCCAGCAGTCCCCCCTATATGTGGGGCCGATACAATGAGCAGTTCTTC	CASSPPYMWGRYNEQFF
.	TRBV4-3	.	TRBJ1-2	TGCGCCAGCAGCCGGGGGCAGTCCAACTATGGCTACACCTTC	CASSRGQSNYGYTF
.	TRBV10-3	.	TRBJ2-3	TGTGCCATCAGTGATGGCACACGCACAGATACGCAGTATTTT	CAISDGTRTDTQYF
.	TRBV6-1	.	TRBJ2-1	TGTGCCAGCAGTGAAATGGCGGGACTCTCCTACAATGAGCAGTTCTTC	CASSEMAGLSYNEQFF
.	TRBV7-3	.	TRBJ2-1	TGTGCCAGCAGCCTTGGCGGTACCCAGCAGTTCTTC	CASSLGGTQQFF
.	TRBV11-2	few	TRBJ2-1	TGTGCCAGCAGCTTAGCTAGGGGCCGGTCCAATGAGCAGTTCTTC	CASSLARGRSNEQFF
.	TRBV7-9	once	TRBJ2-1	TGTGCCAGCAGCGCAGACGACGGGGGGCCCTACAATGAGCAGTTCTTC	CASSADDGGPYNEQFF
TRBD2	TRBV7-2	.	TRBJ2-5	TGTGCCAGCAGCTTACTCCCCCCGGGACTAGCGGGGGGGCTTAAGACCCAGTACTTC	CASSLLPPGLAGGLKTQYF
.	TRBV5-1	few	TRBJ1-6	TGCGCCAGCAGCTCTAGACAGTATAATTCACCCCTCCACTTT	CASSSRQYNSPLHF
TRBD1	TRBV28	.	TRBJ1-2	TGTGCCAGCAGTTTACGGGACAGATCAATATATGGCTACACCTTC	CASSLRDRSIYGYTF
TRBD1	TRBV7-8	.	TRBJ1-2	TGTGCCAGCAGCCTCCGGGACAGGGGGCTAGTTAACTATGGCTACACCTTC	CASSLRDRGLVNYGYTF
TRBD1	TRBV5-1	.	TRBJ1-6	TGCGCCAGCAGCCAACCAGCCGGGACAGGGGCTCTCGGCCGAAATTCACCCCTCCACTTT	CASSQPAGTGALGRNSPLHF
TRBD1	TRBV6-5	.	TRBJ2-5	TGTGCCAGCAGCCAAGGGACAGGGGAGTACTTC	CASSQGTGEYF
TRBD1	TRBV29-1	.	TRBJ1-2	TGCAGCGGGACAGGGGGCGAGGGCTATGGCTACACCTTC	CSGTGGEGYGYTF
.	TRBV29-1	.	TRBJ1-1	TGCAGCGTTGGGGGGGGACACGAGAACACTGAAGCTTTCTTT	CSVGGGHENTEAFF
.	TRBV12-3/TRBV12-4	.	TRBJ2-3	TGTGCCAGCAGTTTAACTCGCGATACGCAGTATTTT	CASSLTRDTQYF
.	TRBV3-1/TRBV3-2	.	TRBJ2-5	TGTGCCAGCAGCCAAGAGCAGATAAGCCAAGAGACCCAGTACTTC	CASSQEQISQETQYF
.	TRBV7-9	once	TRBJ2-5	TGTGCCATTCGAACAGGGCAAGAGACCCAGTACTTC	CAIRTGQETQYF
TRBD1	TRBV4-1	.	TRBJ2-1	TGCGCCAGCAGCCAAGATATTCGTGGACAGGCCTACAATGAGCAGTTCTTC	CASSQDIRGQAYNEQFF
.	TRBV6-4	.	TRBJ2-7	TGTGCCAGCAGTTTTGGCCCAACCTACGAGCAGTACTTC	CASSFGPTYEQYF
TRBD1	TRBV19	.	TRBJ2-3	TGTGCCAGTAGTACGGACAGGGGGGTCACAGATACGCAGTATTTT	CASSTDRGVTDTQYF
.	TRBV14	.	TRBJ2-5	TGTGCCAGCAGCCAAAAGAGGGAGACCCAGTACTTC	CASSQKRETQYF
TRBD1	TRBV18	.	TRBJ1-5	TGTGCCAGCTCACCTCAGGGGGCAGTGGGGAATCAGCCCCAGCATTTT	CASSPQGAVGNQPQHF
.	TRBV6-1	.	TRBJ2-3	TGTGCCAGCAGTGAGGAGGGGCATTACACAGATACGCAGTATTTT	CASSEEGHYTDTQYF
.	TRBV9	.	TRBJ1-1	TGTGCCAGCAGCCTCATTGGGGGAGGGCAGAACACTGAAGCTTTCTTT	CASSLIGGGQNTEAFF
TRBD2	TRBV2	.	TRBJ2-5	TGTGCCAGCAGTGAAGGGATAGCGGGGGGGCAAGAGACCCAGTACTTC	CASSEGIAGGQETQYF
TRBD1	TRBV4-3	.	TRBJ1-2	TGCGCCAGCAGCCTACACCGGGACAGGGCTATTAACTATGGCTACACCTTC	CASSLHRDRAINYGYTF
TRBD2	TRBV6-2/TRBV6-3	.	TRBJ2-2	TGTGCCAGCAGTTACGGTCGGGGGGGGCGCACCGGGGAGCTGTTTTTT	CASSYGRGGRTGELFF
TRBD2	TRBV2	.	TRBJ2-7	TGTGCCAGCAGTGCGAGCGGGGCCCCCTACGAGCAGTACTTC	CASSASGAPYEQYF
.	TRBV7-9	once	TRBJ2-5	TGTGCCAGCAGCTTAGTCGGGACTGGCTACCAAGAGACCCAGTACTTC	CASSLVGTGYQETQYF
TRBD2	TRBV4-3	.	TRBJ2-7	TGCGCCAGCAGCCCGCTAGCGGGGGGGCCCTCTAGTATCGAGCAGTACTTC	CASSPLAGGPSSIEQYF
.	TRBV2	.	TRBJ1-1	TGTGCCAGCAGCCCCCAAGAGACAGTACGGAACACTGAAGCTTTCTTT	CASSPQETVRNTEAFF